A single sample is the source of the 8 T cell receptor beta chains below, sequenced in a study of CD8 T cells in ankylosing spondylitis. Findings and caveats of the study: Apparently characteristic of ankylosing spondylitis blood was a TCR beta motif (roughly eight highly homologous variants).

MiXCR was run by TCRdb on the 5' RACE reads, yielding one entry per CDR3 protein. This table has a few hundred thousand distinct CDR3 sequences, about 12% appearing once. Their cognate antigens are unknown. Sequencing used blood, either unsorted or a sorted T cell fraction (not recorded which). The receptors derive from a male donor with ankylosing spondylitis.

This clonotype was recorded at least ten times. The chain uses TRBV7-9 and TRBJ2-2; D gene ambiguous. Germline values: CDR1 SEHNR, CDR2 FQNEAQ (reference sequence). Trimming removed 5 bases at V and 0 bases at J, with 10 bases between. This CDR3 contains 15 residues. CDR3 sequence reads: CASSPSLANTGELFF. The CDR3 DNA follows: TGTGCCAGCAGCCCTTCACTCGCGAACACCGGGGAGCTGTTTTTT.

There are a few counts of this clonotype. This chain uses TRBV11-1 with TRBJ2-5; 16 bases agree with TRBD2. Germline assignment: CDR1 SGHAT and CDR2 FQDESV (reference sequence). The CDR3 has 19 amino acids. V shed 5 bases and J 5 bases; nucleotides not matched to a gene: 14. CDR3 sequence: CASSPPTGTSGRVVETQYF. For the CDR3, the DNA is TGTGCCAGCAGCCCCCCGACCGGGACTAGCGGGAGGGTTGTGGAGACCCAGTACTTC.

This clonotype has more than one count but fewer than ten. This chain links TRBV19 with TRBJ1-1, with D perhaps TRBD1 (5 bases). V lost 7 bases and J 6 bases, leaving 18 bases between the germline ends. This CDR3 region has 14 residues. The V gene's germline CDR1 is LNHDA and CDR2 SQIVND (reference sequence). The CDR3 here is CASKSGYRTAEAFF. The CDR3 DNA reads as TGTGCCAGTAAATCCGGCTACAGGACGGCTGAAGCTTTCTTT.

The J gene is TRBJ2-3, the V gene TRBV5-1; 7 bases are shared with TRBD2. The V and J ends lost 7 bases and 5 bases, in that order; junction bases with no gene match: 7. In germline, CDR1 is SGHRS, CDR2 YFSETQ. The CDR3 covers 13 residues. The CDR3 protein is CASAREVGDTQYF. The CDR3, as DNA: TGCGCCAGCGCCCGGGAGGTTGGAGATACGCAGTATTTT.

This clonotype was seen more than once but under ten times. Here the CDR3 DNA reads TGCAGCGTGTCAGGGCGGGGAACGTATGGCTACACCTTC. This codes for CSVSGRGTYGYTF. The chain combines TRBV29-1 with TRBJ1-2; tentatively, D is TRBD1 (5 bases). Trimming removed 6 bases from V and 5 bases from J, with 16 bases in between. Germline V gene data show CDR1 as SQVTM and CDR2 as ANQGSEA. There are 13 residues in the CDR3.

In its sample, this clonotype was seen a few times. V is TRBV10-3 and J is TRBJ1-5; no definite D call. Germline loops: CDR1 ENHRY, CDR2 SYGVKD. With 8 bases removed from V and 5 bases from J, the gap between germline ends came to 13 bases. The CDR3 consists of 13 residues. The CDR3, as DNA: TGTGCCATCGTTGACTACGGAGATCAGCCCCAGCATTTT. It yields the protein CAIVDYGDQPQHF.

The rearrangement links TRBV10-3 to TRBJ1-5, with D hard to call. Germline V CDR1 and CDR2: ENHRY, SYGVKD. The CDR3 has 13 amino acids. Trimming took off 11 bases at V and 0 bases at J, with 11 bases between the two ends. In DNA form, the CDR3 reads TGTGCCGCGTCGGGAGATAGCAATCAGCCCCAGCATTTT. This sequence encodes CAASGDSNQPQHF.

This clonotype was observed a handful of times. The CDR3 sequence: CASSPDNSYEQYV. The DNA for the CDR3 is TGCGCCAGCAGCCCGGACAACTCCTACGAGCAGTACGTC. This chain uses TRBV5-1 with TRBJ2-7, with TRBD1 as a possible D gene (5 bases). The CDR3 is made up of 13 amino acids. The ends were cut back, 4 bases at V and 0 bases at J, with 8 bases in the middle. Germline assignment: CDR1 SGHRS and CDR2 YFSETQ.